This T cell receptor beta chain comes out of a study of radiotherapy plus CTLA-4 blockade in lung cancer. General study points: There was expansion of tumor-derived TCR clones in blood after radiotherapy plus ipilimumab. Alongside interferon-beta, early blood T cell clone dynamics were reportedly the best predictor of response.

Chemo-refractory metastatic non-small-cell lung cancer patients were treated with focal radiation plus CTLA-4 blockade with ipilimumab. The protocol was immunoSEQ multiplex PCR, while the TCRdb copy is restricted to in-frame clones and leaves out a portion. This sample yields about 56,000 clones, of which less than 80% are seen a single time; 15% to 20% belongs to the top ten. The germline CDR1 and CDR2 sequences are SGHNT and YYREEE (reference sequence). Trimming cost V 4 bases and J 7 bases, with 15 bases left between them. The CDR3 has 14 residues. As for this clone: Antigen specificity is unknown.

This specimen was peripheral blood, taken from a patient treated with radiotherapy plus ipilimumab. This TCR was sampled from a human donor with non-small cell lung cancer who had a complete response to radiotherapy plus ipilimumab. V and J are TRBV5-4 and TRBJ2-1, with D maybe TRBD2 (6 bases). DNA of the CDR3: TGTGCCAGCAGCCCCTCTGGGGGGAAAAATGAGCAGTTCTTC. Residues: CASSPSGGKNEQFF.